The 14 T cell receptor beta chains presented below share a single source sample, sequenced in a study of T cell responses to AZD1222 COVID-19 vaccine. Using immunoSEQ multiplex PCR, the repertoire was profiled, and TCRdb retains in-frame clones only, with some absent. The table has around 99,000 clones, more than 75% seen once. This sample comprised peripheral blood, obtained on day 0 of AZD1222 vaccination. The receptors derive from an adult in good health.

CDR3 bases: TGTGCCAGTAGAAGAACAGGGACGGAGGGCTACACCTTC. Translated: CASRRTGTEGYTF. The chain couples TRBV19 to TRBJ1-2; TRBD1 is a possible D gene (6 bases). This CDR3 spans 13 amino acids. Per germline, CDR1 LNHDA and CDR2 SQIVND (reference sequence). Trimming took 6 bases from V and 8 from J, leaving 16 bases between them.

The rearrangement links TRBV25-1 to TRBJ1-5; D unclear. Germline CDR1 and CDR2: MGHDK and SYGVNS. Trimming removed 3 bases from V and 2 bases from J, with 11 bases in between. The CDR3 has 15 residues. CDR3: CASSDAGEGNQPQHF. DNA of the CDR3: TGTGCCAGCAGTGACGCTGGGGAAGGCAATCAGCCCCAGCATTTT. The variable domain in full, with the rest retrieved from reference TRBV25-1 and TRBJ1-5, is EADIYQTPRYLVIGTGKKITLECSQTMGHDKMYWYQQDPGMELHLIHYSYGVNSTEKGDLSSESTVSRIRTEHFPLTLESARPSHTSQYLCASSDAGEGNQPQHFGDGTRLSIL.

The chain is built from TRBV27 and TRBJ2-7; TRBD1 is a possible D gene (7 bases). V was cut by 6 bases and J by 9 bases, with 21 bases left in between. Germline V gives CDR1 MNHEY, CDR2 SMNVEV (reference sequence). The CDR3 spans 14 residues. In DNA form, the CDR3 reads TGTGCCAGCAGCTCCTCAGGGGGGTGGCTGGGGCAGTACTTC. It encodes CASSSSGGWLGQYF.

The chain is built from TRBV10-3 and TRBJ2-1; D might be TRBD1 (5 bases). Germline V gene sequence: CDR1 ENHRY, CDR2 SYGVKD. The germline V and J ends were trimmed by 5 bases and 6 bases, with 11 bases remaining between them. The CDR3 is made up of 13 amino acids. The CDR3 is CAISPRQINEQFF. Written as DNA, the CDR3 is TGTGCCATCAGTCCCCGACAGATCAATGAGCAGTTCTTC.

This clone was detected once. V and J are TRBV10-3 and TRBJ1-5; D is undetermined. CDR1 is ENHRY and CDR2 is SYGVKD in the germline V gene. The V and J ends lost 0 bases and 7 bases respectively, with 13 bases between them. The CDR3 is made up of 15 amino acids. The CDR3 here is CAISESFGEGQPQHF. The CDR3 nucleotides are TGTGCCATCAGTGAGTCGTTCGGGGAGGGACAGCCCCAGCATTTT.

The J gene is TRBJ1-1, the V gene TRBV19, with 8 bases lining up with TRBD1. The germline CDR1 and CDR2 sequences are LNHDA and SQIVND (reference sequence). The CDR3 extends over 14 amino acids. V was pared by 5 bases and J by 6 bases, with 8 bases of the junction left unmatched. Here the CDR3 DNA reads TGTGCCAGTAGTGCTCAGGGGGCAGGGGCTGAAGCTTTCTTT. Protein: CASSAQGAGAEAFF.

This chain links TRBV5-8 with TRBJ2-3; TRBD1 might be the D (6 bases). V was clipped by 1 base and J by 3 bases, with 12 bases between them. This CDR3 contains 15 residues. Germline-derived CDR1 and CDR2 are SGHTS and YDEGEE. CDR3 sequence (DNA): TGTGCCAGCAGCTTGAGGCAGGGGAAGACAGATACGCAGTATTTT. It specifies CASSLRQGKTDTQYF.

The V and J genes are TRBV6-1 and TRBJ1-1, with TRBD1 identical over 7 bases. CDR3 size: 12 residues. The V gene end was trimmed by 3 bases and the J gene end by 9 bases; junction bases not matched to a gene: 4. The germline V gene has CDR1 MNHNS and CDR2 SASEGT. The CDR3 loop is CASSEGQRQAFF. The CDR3 region has the DNA TGTGCCAGCAGTGAGGGACAGCGCCAAGCTTTCTTT.

CDR3 in amino acids: CASSSGLHSTDTQYF. CDR3 in DNA: TGTGCCAGCAGCTCAGGACTACATAGCACAGATACGCAGTATTTT. This chain connects TRBV7-2 to TRBJ2-3, with D possibly matching TRBD2 (6 bases). The CDR3 consists of 15 residues. Trimming took 4 bases from V and 0 from J, leaving 11 bases between them. Per germline, CDR1 SGHTA and CDR2 FQGNSA.

The chain couples TRBV15 to TRBJ1-2; 10 bases are shared with TRBD1. The germline V gene encodes CDR1 LNHNV and CDR2 YYDKDF (reference sequence). The CDR3 has 13 amino acids. Trimming removed 11 bases from V and 8 bases from J; junction bases left unmatched: 11. The CDR3 bases are TGTGCCGCAGCTAAGGACAGGGGGATCGGCTACACCTTC. This gives the protein CAAAKDRGIGYTF.

This chain uses TRBV11-2 with TRBJ1-1; D is unclear. From germline, CDR1 is SGHAT and CDR2 FQNNGV. The V gene lost 6 bases and the J gene lost 1 base, with 9 bases spanning the gap. The CDR3 extends over 13 amino acids. The CDR3 bases are TGTGCCAGCAGTGAGGGTCGGAACACTGAAGCTTTCTTT. This gives the protein CASSEGRNTEAFF.

The chain employs TRBV7-2 and TRBJ1-2, with D tentatively TRBD1 (5 bases). The V end lost 5 bases, the J end lost 4 bases, and 11 bases lay between the germline ends. The V gene's germline CDR1 is SGHTA and CDR2 FQGNSA. The CDR3 runs 13 residues. This CDR3 is CASSPRDPYGYTF. In DNA form, the CDR3 reads TGTGCCAGCAGCCCCCGGGACCCCTATGGCTACACCTTC.

This rearrangement joins TRBV3-1 (or the pseudogene TRBV3-2) to TRBJ2-7, with 7 bases matching TRBD2. This CDR3 region has 14 residues. Unmatched junction bases numbered 3, after V lost 4 bases and J lost 0 bases. CDR1 is LGHDT and CDR2 is YNNKEL in the germline V gene (reference sequence). CDR3 sequence reads: CASSLRDYSYEQYF. The CDR3 DNA is TGTGCCAGCAGCCTCCGGGACTACTCCTACGAGCAGTACTTC.

The chain joins TRBV10-2 to TRBJ1-4; D may be TRBD1 (5 bases). The CDR3 contains 14 residues. The V gene's germline CDR1 is WSHSY and CDR2 SAAADI. Between the trimmed V and J ends, which lost 4 bases and 6 bases, there was a span of 12 bases. CDR3 loop: CASSAGTGHEKLFF. CDR3 in DNA: TGCGCCAGCAGTGCGGGGACCGGCCATGAAAAACTGTTTTTT.